This T cell receptor beta chain stems from a study of blood T cell repertoires in COVID-19. Whole-study context: There were acute and convalescent COVID-19 samples, and they came from the United States, Italy and Spain.

The J segment lost 3 bases and the V segment lost 3 bases, leaving 2 bases of the junction unmatched. CDR1 is KGHSH and CDR2 is LQKENI in the germline V gene. CDR3 size: 14 residues. Participant age was roughly 18 to 95 years, and participants resided in 25 or so US areas. Two negative PCRs, clearance, or symptom resolution characterized the recovered Cohort 3 donors. In the original workflow: Reference gene primer amplification gave nucleated cell count estimates. Sequencing was performed with immunoSEQ multiplex PCR; in TCRdb, only in-frame clones are kept and a portion is missing. V, J and clone size are taken as reported in that table, and D and trimming were inferred from the DNA itself. The sample includes around 200,000 clones, about 87% of them seen just once.

The V and J genes are TRBV18 and TRBJ2-7; 10 positions agree with TRBD1. Specimen: PBMCs or T cells enriched from blood (not recorded which). The source is a man aged 30-40 years who had recovered from COVID-19. Written as DNA, the CDR3 is TGTGCCAGCTCACCGGGGACAGGGGACTACGAGCAGTACTTC. This gives the protein CASSPGTGDYEQYF. The variable domain in full, completed from reference TRBV18 and TRBJ2-7, reads NAGVMQNPRHLVRRRGQEARLRCSPMKGHSHVYWYRQLPEEGLKFMVYLQKENIIDESGMPKERFSAEFPKEGPSILRIQQVVRGDSAAYFCASSPGTGDYEQYFGPGTRLTVT.